This TCR beta chain was captured in a study of shared clonotypes between healthy human individuals (dated by TCRdb to about 2020). Regarding the complete study: The cohort included a few men and a couple of women between 18 and 49 years of age. Per donor, three plates each were used for CD4 naive and CD4 memory, two for CD8 naive, and one for CD8 memory. To estimate repertoire size and how much clonotypes are shared between individuals, the study performed deep sequencing of blood TCR repertoires from a handful of healthy adults. To increase sequencing depth and limit assay-specific biases, different laboratories used diverse techniques to prepare libraries and sequence TCR repertoires. Between about 0.94 and 10 billion PBMCs per donor were obtained by leukapheresis. The investigation overall reported the following: Pairwise subsampling indicated that sequencing depth was expected to affect the degree of clonotype sharing among donors. The small number of donors limited the genetic and exposure-history diversity represented. Incomplete sequencing was indicated by rarefaction of sorted-subset datasets, despite the large sequencing depth. Sampling was limited to blood, and TCR repertoires in tissue likely differ from TCR repertoires in blood. Approximately 4.8% of naive CD4, 3.5% of naive CD8, 2.3% of memory CD4, and around 0.42% of memory CD8 clonotypes were shared across several donors. Larger estimated clonotype richness was generally found for naive subsets than for memory subsets. Higher generation probabilities were observed for clonotypes shared by all four sorted-subset donors than for non-shared clonotypes.

Remarks on this clone: Its antigen is still unknown. No much larger clone exists at a distance of one base, and base qualities are not known.

Using the deep immunoSEQ assay, multiplex PCR amplified TCR CDR3 regions from genomic DNA. For each cell subset, the extracted genomic DNA was distributed evenly across all wells of several immunoSEQ 96-well plates, and each plate served as one replicate. For sorted subsets, about 200 ng genomic DNA, equal to about 30,000 T cell genomes, was loaded into each replicate PCR. Purified libraries were quantified with a Qubit 3.0 fluorometer, sized on a Bioanalyzer 2100, and re-quantified with the KAPA Library Quantification kit. Each immunoSEQ 96-well plate was sequenced on its own single-read 150-cycle Illumina NextSeq 550 flow cell. The paper's processing steps were these. Because the immunoSEQ output held only junctional sequences and lacked quality scores, the filtering could not match the filtering applied to full-length reads. To assign V/J genes and CDR3, sequences were annotated using PyIR, a Python wrapper for IgBLAST v1.9, with IMGT germline references. Reads were filtered out if the reads had weak V/J assignments (E-value above 1e-6), no CDR3, stop codons, out-of-frame junctions, or ambiguous translated residues. V3J clonotypes were defined as sequences sharing an identical inferred V gene, J gene, and CDR3 amino acid sequence. To compute the percentage overlap between repertoires, the number of shared unique clonotypes was divided by the size of the smaller repertoire. Three approaches were used to assess repertoire richness: RTK rarefaction, the Chao1 estimator, and Recon v2.1 estimates of unobserved clonotypes. Generation probabilities for all TCRbeta clonotypes obtained by the gDNA method from a handful of donors were computed using OLGA. The table comes from immuneACCESS by way of TCRdb, which keeps in-frame sequences with V and J called. Part of the clones is missing from these tables; in studies checked, under half for an unresolved V gene and the rest for unknown reasons. D and trimming were read from the DNA, whereas the V and J calls and clone size are those reported in that table. The sample profile shows under 650,000 clones; 95% to 97% of them were found once. Together, the top ten hold roughly 0.06% of the sample.

The donors were healthy, HIV-negative adults with no recently reported acute infections or vaccinations. All donors were Caucasian adults living in Nashville, Tennessee, USA. CD4+ T cells were enriched by magnetic negative selection; naive cells were then positively selected on CD45RA, and the negative fraction formed the memory subset. Blood was obtained by leukapheresis, after which PBMCs were separated by Ficoll-Histopaque density gradient centrifugation and cryopreserved in liquid nitrogen vapor phase. Analytical flow cytometry was used to check the purity and quantity of every magnetically sorted T cell population. Each sorted fraction had its genomic DNA isolated and then quantified by UV absorbance on a Nanodrop 2000c. CDR1 and CDR2 (SGHTA, FQGNSA) derive from the germline V gene. From the cysteine up to the phenylalanine, the CDR3 has a length of 15 residues. CDR3 DNA is the only sequence kept; it has 45 bases, read in frame from the first base. From V the trimming removes 4 bases and from J it removes 3 bases, while the gene matches leave 9 bases of the junction unaccounted for.

The sequence joins TRBV7-2 to TRBJ2-7, and TRBD1 matches 7 of the central bases. The clonotype originates from a woman in her thirties in good health. Sequenced input: naive CD4+ T cells sorted from blood. The intended sense of this specimen's cell subset or site label: CD45RA+ positively selected. The CDR3 protein is CASSSPLTGYYEQYF. The DNA is TGTGCCAGCAGCTCTCCTCTGACAGGGTACTACGAGCAGTACTTC. With the rest looked up from the reference TRBV7-2 and TRBJ2-7 genes rather than sequenced, the full variable domain is GAGVSQSPSNKVTEKGKDVELRCDPISGHTALYWYRQSLGQGLEFLIYFQGNSAPDKSGLPSDRFSAERTGGSVSTLTIQRTQQEDSAVYLCASSSPLTGYYEQYFGPGTRLTVT.